These 27 T cell receptor beta chains share one sample of origin, sequenced in a study of T cell clonality in common variable immunodeficiency. Repertoires were generated with immunoSEQ multiplex PCR, while TCRdb's copy carries only in-frame clones and drops some. The table lists tens of thousands of clones, with no singletons. Material for sequencing was peripheral blood mononuclear cells. The receptor set was obtained from a person aged 18 to 75 in good health.

At least ten counts were recorded for this clone. The read halts 3 residues ahead of the CDR3 end, with the missing end drawn from the germline J gene. This chain uses TRBV11-3 with TRBJ2-1; 7 nucleotides line up with TRBD2. Unmatched junction bases numbered 7, after V lost 1 base and J lost 7 bases. Germline V gene lookup returns CDR1 SGHNT and CDR2 YENEEA. The CDR3 sequence is 15 residues long. The CDR3 region is CASSLGASGANEQFF. The DNA read from the CDR3 is TGTGCCAGCAGCTTAGGTGCTAGCGGAGCAAATGAG.

This clone was seen a few times. From the germline J gene comes the end of the CDR3, since the read stops 3 residues before it. V and J are TRBV6-1 and TRBJ1-2, with 8 bases identical to TRBD1. The CDR3 loop spans 14 amino acids. The germline V gene has CDR1 MNHNS and CDR2 SASEGT. CDR3 protein: CASSEPGQANDYTF. CDR3 DNA (partial): TGTGCCAGCAGTGAACCGGGACAGGCGAATGAC.

This clone was detected ten times or more. Read coverage stops 3 residues before the CDR3 terminus; the germline J gene supplies the remainder. The J gene is TRBJ2-4, the V gene TRBV6-2 or TRBV6-3; a weak D match, TRBD1 (6 bases). The CDR3 spans 15 residues. Germline lookup yields CDR1 MNHEY and CDR2 SVGEGT. V was trimmed by 6 bases and J by 1 base, leaving 13 bases between them. Partial CDR3 DNA: TGTGCCAGCAGAGACAGGCAGAACGCCAAAAACATT. Translated: CASRDRQNAKNI. From start to end, the CDR3 is CASRDRQNAKNIQYF.

This clone was picked up many times. Here the CDR3 reads CASSLGGAGGPTDTQYF. The sequenced part of the CDR3 DNA is TGTGCCAGCAGCCTAGGTGGCGCGGGAGGGCCGACAGATACG. J is TRBJ2-3 and V is TRBV7-6; 9 nucleotides match TRBD2. The read ends 3 residues before the CDR3 terminus; that terminus is restored from the germline J gene. This CDR3 is built from 17 residues. Per germline, CDR1 SGHVS and CDR2 FNYEAQ. J gave up 3 bases and V 5 bases, and 12 bases lay outside the gene matches. Based on the CDR3 plus reference TRBV7-6 and TRBJ2-3, the full variable domain is GAGVSQSPRYKVTKRGQDVALRCDPISGHVSLYWYRQALGQGPEFLTYFNYEAQQDKSGLPNDRFSAERPEGSISTLTIQRTEQRDSAMYRCASSLGGAGGPTDTQYFGPGTRLTVL.

This clone showed up many times. The CDR3 sequence: CASRLAIAGESSYEQYF. The CDR3 bases that were read are TGTGCAAGTCGCTTAGCCATAGCGGGTGAGAGCTCCTACGAG. The chain links TRBV7-2 to TRBJ2-7; 7 bases agree with TRBD2. The observed sequence ends 3 residues before the CDR3 terminus, with the missing tail filled in from the germline J gene. CDR1 and CDR2 (germline): SGHTA, FQGNSA. The CDR3 sequence is 17 residues long. The entire variable domain, with the rest obtained from reference TRBV7-2 and TRBJ2-7, is as follows: GAGVSQSPSNKVTEKGKDVELRCDPISGHTALYWYRQSLGQGLEFLIYFQGNSAPDKSGLPSDRFSAERTGGSVSTLTIQRTQQEDSAVYLCASRLAIAGESSYEQYFGPGTRLTVT.

This clone showed up many times. The read ends 3 residues before the CDR3 terminus; that terminus is restored from the germline J gene. The rearrangement joins TRBV6-2 or TRBV6-3 to TRBJ1-2; D not certain. Germline V gene sequence: CDR1 MNHEY, CDR2 SVGEGT. The V end lost 1 base, the J end lost 4 bases, and 4 bases lay between the germline ends. This CDR3 comprises 12 residues. Here the CDR3 reads CASSYYSYGYTF. The CDR3 bases that were read are TGTGCCAGCAGTTACTACAGCTATGGC.

This clone was observed many times. The read ends 3 residues before the CDR3 terminus; that terminus is restored from the germline J gene. V gene TRBV20-1 combines with J gene TRBJ2-5; 8 bases line up with TRBD2. This CDR3 spans 15 amino acids. Germline V lookup: CDR1 DFQATT, CDR2 SNEGSKA (reference sequence). The V gene end was trimmed by 2 bases and the J gene end by 4 bases; junction bases not matched to a gene: 9. CDR3 sequence: CSARSQAGVSETQYF. The CDR3 DNA, read in part, is TGCAGTGCTAGATCTCAAGCGGGAGTATCAGAGACC.

In this sample, this clone turned up many times. Sequencing ends 3 residues short of the CDR3 end; the germline J gene provides the rest. This rearrangement joins TRBV18 to TRBJ2-5; the match to TRBD1 covers 8 bases. V was pared by 3 bases and J by 5 bases, with 11 bases of the junction left unmatched. CDR3 length: 16 amino acids. CDR1 is KGHSH and CDR2 is LQKENI in the germline V gene. The sequenced part of the CDR3 DNA is TGTGCCAGCTCACCTTATTTGGACAGGGTGGTTGAGACC. Its protein product is CASSPYLDRVVET. The CDR3 reads in full as CASSPYLDRVVETQYF.

This clone appeared many times. The DNA ends 3 residues before the CDR3 does, and the rest of the CDR3 is filled in from the germline J gene. This sequence joins TRBV19 and TRBJ1-2; D ambiguous. Germline values: CDR1 LNHDA, CDR2 SQIVND (reference sequence). The CDR3 totals 14 residues. V was clipped by 7 bases and J by 5 bases, with 17 bases between them. The CDR3 loop reads CASKKDISGYGYTF. Incomplete CDR3 DNA: TGTGCCAGTAAAAAAGACATTTCCGGATATGGC.

This clone was counted ten times or more. Read coverage stops 3 residues before the CDR3 terminus; the germline J gene supplies the remainder. The V call is TRBV5-1, the J call TRBJ2-1, with D possibly matching TRBD2 (5 bases). Germline assignment: CDR1 SGHRS and CDR2 YFSETQ. V dropped 2 bases and J dropped 2 bases, with 11 bases sitting between them. The CDR3 is 15 amino acids. The CDR3 protein is CASSLLSSTYNEQFF. The DNA read from the CDR3 is TGCGCCAGCAGCTTATTGTCTAGCACCTACAATGAG.

There are many counts of this clone. The read ends 3 residues early relative to the CDR3; the germline J gene fills the gap. The chain is built from TRBV5-1 and TRBJ2-1, with D perhaps matching TRBD2 (5 bases). This CDR3 region has 17 residues. The germline V gene encodes CDR1 SGHRS and CDR2 YFSETQ. Between the trimmed V and J ends, which lost 4 bases and 1 base, there was a span of 18 bases. CDR3 DNA, as far as it was read: TGCGCCAGCAGCCTGCCCACGAGCCTAGCTTCCTACAATGAG. It codes for CASSLPTSLASYNE. The CDR3 in its entirety is CASSLPTSLASYNEQFF.

Ten or more counts support this clone. Read data end 3 residues before the CDR3 end; the end is taken from the germline J gene. This chain uses TRBV28 with TRBJ2-3; D is undetermined. Trimming removed 6 bases at V and 6 bases at J, with 7 bases between. The CDR3 runs 11 residues. Germline values: CDR1 MDHEN, CDR2 SYDVKM. The CDR3 loop reads CASRTRDTQYF. The covered CDR3 bases are TGTGCCAGCAGAACTCGGGATACG.

This clone appeared many times. Read data end 3 residues before the CDR3 end; the end is taken from the germline J gene. The chain combines TRBV19 with TRBJ1-6; TRBD1 agrees at 7 bases. Germline V lookup: CDR1 LNHDA, CDR2 SQIVND (reference sequence). J gave up 8 bases and V 5 bases, and 9 bases lay outside the gene matches. The CDR3 has 15 residues. The CDR3 is CASSGHRGSHSPLHF. The sequenced part of the CDR3 DNA is TGTGCCAGTAGTGGGCACAGGGGTAGTCATTCACCC.

This clone has ten or more counts. The read falls 3 residues short of the CDR3 end, and the missing part is taken from the germline J gene. This sequence joins TRBV5-1 and TRBJ1-1; a possible D gene is TRBD1 (5 bases). V was cut by 6 bases and J by 5 bases, with 14 bases left in between. Germline CDR1 and CDR2: SGHRS and YFSETQ. This CDR3 comprises 13 residues. CDR3 loop: CASTPRGGTEAFF. CDR3 DNA, as far as it was read: TGCGCCAGCACTCCGCGTGGGGGGACTGAA.

This clone has a count of ten or more. The read finishes 3 residues shy of the CDR3 end, and the germline J gene is used to complete it. The rearrangement uses TRBV5-6 and TRBJ2-7, with TRBD1 matching 9 bases. V lost 2 bases to trimming and J lost 3 bases; unmatched junction nucleotides: 3. This CDR3 is 14 amino acids long. CDR1 is SGHDT, CDR2 YYEEEE, per germline. The CDR3 protein is CASSFATGGYEQYF. The part of the CDR3 DNA that was read is TGTGCCAGCAGCTTCGCGACAGGGGGCTACGAG.

In this sample, this clone turned up many times. With the read ending 3 residues before the CDR3 end, the germline J gene is used to fill in that end. This rearrangement joins TRBV6-4 to TRBJ2-3; 9 bases agree with TRBD2. The CDR3 spans 14 residues. J lost 4 bases, V lost 2 bases, and 1 base had no gene match. In germline, CDR1 is MRHNA, CDR2 SNTAGT. The CDR3 DNA, read in part, is TGTGCCAGCAGTGACGGACTAGCGTCAGATACG. Translating it yields CASSDGLASDT. The full-length CDR3 reads as CASSDGLASDTQYF.

This clone has at least ten counts. The CDR3 extends 3 residues past the end of the read, so its final part is completed from the germline J gene. The chain links TRBV12-3 or TRBV12-4 to TRBJ2-7; a weak D match, TRBD2 (5 bases). This CDR3 is built from 18 residues. V shed 0 bases and J shed 0 bases, with 18 bases lying between them. The CDR3: CASSLAVAAGRSSYEQYF. The DNA read from the CDR3 is TGTGCCAGCAGTTTAGCGGTGGCGGCGGGCAGGAGCTCCTACGAG.

Regarding this clone: The DNA ends 3 residues before the CDR3 does, and the rest of the CDR3 is filled in from the germline J gene. This rearrangement joins TRBV5-8 to TRBJ2-3; D unresolved. CDR1 and CDR2 from the germline V gene are SGHTS and YDEGEE. V was pared by 0 bases and J by 1 base, with 6 bases between. The CDR3 is 14 amino acids. CDR3 residues: CASSLVGRTDTQYF. The sequenced part of the CDR3 DNA is TGTGCCAGCAGCTTGGTAGGGCGCACAGATACG. Full variable domain (outside the CDR3, taken from reference TRBV5-8 and TRBJ2-3): EAGVTQSPTHLIKTRGQQATLRCSPISGHTSVYWYQQALGLGLQFLLWYDEGEERNRGNFPPRFSGRQFPNYSSELNVNALELEDSALYLCASSLVGRTDTQYFGPGTRLTVL.

The table lists this clone with many counts. The read ends 3 residues before the CDR3 terminus; that terminus is restored from the germline J gene. The genes are TRBV9 and TRBJ2-6, with 7 bases aligning to TRBD1. In germline, CDR1 is SGDLS, CDR2 YYNGEE. The CDR3 contains 17 residues. Trimming at V came to 4 bases and at J to 1 base, leaving 8 bases not matched to a gene. The CDR3 here is CASSLQPTGSGANVLTF. CDR3 DNA, as far as it was read: TGTGCCAGCAGCCTCCAACCGACAGGGTCTGGGGCCAACGTC.

In this sample, this clone turned up many times. Sequencing ends 3 residues short of the CDR3 end; the germline J gene provides the rest. The gene calls are TRBV19 and TRBJ1-2, with 7 bases aligning to TRBD1. The V segment lost 5 bases and the J segment 4 bases; nucleotides outside the gene matches: 7. The germline CDR1 and CDR2 sequences are LNHDA and SQIVND (reference sequence). The CDR3 spans 14 residues. The DNA read from the CDR3 is TGTGCCAGTAGTCCTACAGGGGACCGCTATGGC. This translates into CASSPTGDRYG. From start to end, the CDR3 is CASSPTGDRYGYTF.

In this sample, this clone turned up many times. The read comes to an end 3 residues before the CDR3 does, leaving the germline J gene to fill in the end. The chain employs TRBV6-2 or TRBV6-3 and TRBJ2-2, with 8 bases fitting TRBD2. After removal of 4 bases from V and 0 bases from J, the junction contained 1 base not matched to a gene. In germline, CDR1 is MNHEY, CDR2 SVGEGT. The CDR3 sequence is 15 residues long. The part of the CDR3 DNA that was read is TGTGCCAGCAGTTGGGGACTAGCGAACACCGGGGAG. Its protein is CASSWGLANTGE. The complete CDR3 protein is CASSWGLANTGELFF.

Many counts were recorded for this clone. The sequence runs out 3 residues before the end of the CDR3; the remainder is reconstructed from the germline J gene. The chain uses TRBV18 and TRBJ1-5; no reliable D call. V was clipped by 5 bases and J by 5 bases, with 10 bases between them. The CDR3 has 13 residues. The germline gives CDR1 KGHSH, CDR2 LQKENI. This CDR3 reads CASSGLKDQPQHF. The covered CDR3 bases are TGTGCCAGCTCAGGGCTTAAGGATCAGCCC. The full variable domain, completed using reference TRBV18 and TRBJ1-5, is NAGVMQNPRHLVRRRGQEARLRCSPMKGHSHVYWYRQLPEEGLKFMVYLQKENIIDESGMPKERFSAEFPKEGPSILRIQQVVRGDSAAYFCASSGLKDQPQHFGDGTRLSIL.

This clone came up many times. The read comes to an end 3 residues before the CDR3 does, leaving the germline J gene to fill in the end. The chain is built from TRBV5-6 and TRBJ2-7; 10 positions match TRBD1. The CDR3 is 14 amino acids. Germline CDR1 is SGHDT and CDR2 is YYEEEE. V shed 6 bases and J 1 base; nucleotides not matched to a gene: 4. CDR3 sequence: CASIRTGGSYEQYF. The CDR3 bases that were read are TGTGCCAGCATTCGGACAGGGGGATCCTACGAG. Complete variable domain (other parts from reference TRBV5-6 and TRBJ2-7): DAGVTQSPTHLIKTRGQQVTLRCSPKSGHDTVSWYQQALGQGPQFIFQYYEEEERQRGNFPDRFSGHQFPNYSSELNVNALLLGDSALYLCASIRTGGSYEQYFGPGTRLTVT.

This clone was counted many times. The read ends 3 residues before the CDR3 terminus; that terminus is restored from the germline J gene. The chain carries TRBV5-6 and TRBJ2-4; no firm D call. This CDR3 contains 15 residues. V was pared by 0 bases and J by 0 bases, with 7 bases between. The germline V gene has CDR1 SGHDT and CDR2 YYEEEE. The CDR3 bases that were read are TGTGCCAGCAGCTTGGAGCGAATAGCCAAAAACATT. The encoded protein is CASSLERIAKNI. The whole CDR3 region reads CASSLERIAKNIQYF.

This clone was seen many times. The read terminates 3 residues before the CDR3 end, so the remaining end is supplied by the germline J gene. The V gene is TRBV7-2, the J gene TRBJ2-7, with 9 nucleotides matching TRBD1. The trim removed 4 bases at V and 6 bases at J, leaving 10 bases unmatched. Germline CDR1 is SGHTA and CDR2 is FQGNSA. CDR3 size: 15 residues. The chain's CDR3 is CASSSSGTGRGEQYF. The sequenced part of the CDR3 DNA is TGTGCCAGCAGCTCCTCCGGGACAGGGAGAGGCGAG.

Many counts were recorded for this clone. The missing CDR3 end, 3 residues past where the read stops, is filled in from the germline J gene. The gene calls are TRBV20-1 and TRBJ2-1, with D tentatively TRBD2 (5 bases). Germline V lookup: CDR1 DFQATT, CDR2 SNEGSKA (reference sequence). CDR3 size: 15 residues. The ends were cut back, 0 bases at V and 5 bases at J, with 14 bases in the middle. The CDR3 DNA, read in part, is TGCAGTGCTAGAGATGTTTCGGCGGGCCACAATGAG. It encodes CSARDVSAGHNE. The complete CDR3 reads CSARDVSAGHNEQFF.

This clone was found many times. The sequenced fragment ends 3 residues before the CDR3 boundary, so the rest is inferred from the germline J gene. The V and J genes are TRBV6-2 or TRBV6-3 and TRBJ2-3; 7 nucleotides line up with TRBD2. This CDR3 contains 14 residues. Looked up from germline, CDR1 is MNHEY and CDR2 is SVGEGT. The trim removed 11 bases at V and 1 base at J, leaving 9 bases unmatched. CDR3 bases read: TGTGCCGCAAAAAGCGGGACTCGCACAGATACG. It translates to CAAKSGTRTDT. The CDR3 reads in full as CAAKSGTRTDTQYF.